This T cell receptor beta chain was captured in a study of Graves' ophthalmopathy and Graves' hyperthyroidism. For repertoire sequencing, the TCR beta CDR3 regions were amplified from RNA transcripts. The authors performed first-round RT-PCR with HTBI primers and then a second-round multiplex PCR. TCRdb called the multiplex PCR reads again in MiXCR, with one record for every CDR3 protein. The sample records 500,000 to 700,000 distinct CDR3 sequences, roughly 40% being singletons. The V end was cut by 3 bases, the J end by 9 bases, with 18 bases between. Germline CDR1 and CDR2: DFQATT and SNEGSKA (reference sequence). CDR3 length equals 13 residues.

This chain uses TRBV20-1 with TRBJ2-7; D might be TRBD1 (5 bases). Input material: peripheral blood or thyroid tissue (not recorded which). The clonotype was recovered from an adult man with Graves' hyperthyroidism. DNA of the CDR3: TGCAGTGCTAGGTATCCAGGGAAGAACGGGCAGTACTTC. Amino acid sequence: CSARYPGKNGQYF.